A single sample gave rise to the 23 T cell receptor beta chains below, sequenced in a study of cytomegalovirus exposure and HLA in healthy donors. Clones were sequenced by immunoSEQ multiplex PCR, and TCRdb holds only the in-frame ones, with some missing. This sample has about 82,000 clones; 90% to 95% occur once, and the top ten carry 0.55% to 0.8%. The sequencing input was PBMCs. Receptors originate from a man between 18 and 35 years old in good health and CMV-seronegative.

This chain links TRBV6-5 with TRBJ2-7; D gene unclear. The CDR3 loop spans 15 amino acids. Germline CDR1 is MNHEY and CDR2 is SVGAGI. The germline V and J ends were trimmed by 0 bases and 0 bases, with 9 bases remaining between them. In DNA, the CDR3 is TGTGCCAGCAGTTACTCGAGCGCTCCCTCCTACGAGCAGTACTTC. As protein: CASSYSSAPSYEQYF.

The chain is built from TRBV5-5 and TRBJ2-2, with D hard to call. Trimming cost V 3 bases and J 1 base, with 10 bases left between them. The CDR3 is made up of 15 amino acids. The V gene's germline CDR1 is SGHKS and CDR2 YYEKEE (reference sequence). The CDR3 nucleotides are TGTGCCAGCAGCTCGCTAGTGGAGAACACCGGGGAGCTGTTTTTT. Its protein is CASSSLVENTGELFF.

CDR3 bases: TGTGCCAGTAGTCCGAGCGGGACCCTCTTAGATTATGGCTACACCTTC. Encoded protein: CASSPSGTLLDYGYTF. The genes are TRBV19 and TRBJ1-2, with a tentative D call TRBD1 (5 bases). The ends were cut back, 5 bases at V and 5 bases at J, with 21 bases in the middle. CDR1 and CDR2 (germline): LNHDA, SQIVND (reference sequence). The CDR3 consists of 16 residues.

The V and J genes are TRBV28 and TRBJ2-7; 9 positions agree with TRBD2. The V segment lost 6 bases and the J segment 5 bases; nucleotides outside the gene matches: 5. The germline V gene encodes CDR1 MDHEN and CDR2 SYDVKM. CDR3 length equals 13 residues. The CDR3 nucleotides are TGTGCCAGCAGGCTTAGCGGGAGCCACGAGCAGTACTTC. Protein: CASRLSGSHEQYF.

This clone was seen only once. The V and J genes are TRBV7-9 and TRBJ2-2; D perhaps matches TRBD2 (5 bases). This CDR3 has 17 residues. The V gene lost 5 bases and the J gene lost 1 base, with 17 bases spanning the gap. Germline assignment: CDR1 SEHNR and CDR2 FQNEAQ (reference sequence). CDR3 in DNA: TGTGCCAGCAGCCCCGGGAACCCCTTGAGGAACACCGGGGAGCTGTTTTTT. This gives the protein CASSPGNPLRNTGELFF.

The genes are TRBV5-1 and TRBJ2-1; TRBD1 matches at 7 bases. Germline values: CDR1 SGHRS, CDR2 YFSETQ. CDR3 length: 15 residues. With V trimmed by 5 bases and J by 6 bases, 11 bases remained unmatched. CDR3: CASRVRGQGFNEQFF. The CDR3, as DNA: TGCGCCAGCAGGGTGAGGGGGCAGGGATTCAATGAGCAGTTCTTC.

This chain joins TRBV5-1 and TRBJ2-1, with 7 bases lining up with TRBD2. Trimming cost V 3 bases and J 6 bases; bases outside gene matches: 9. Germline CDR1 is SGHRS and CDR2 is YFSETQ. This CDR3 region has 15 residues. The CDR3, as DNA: TGCGCCAGCAGCTCCTTGACTAGCACTGCCAATGAGCAGTTCTTC. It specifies CASSSLTSTANEQFF.

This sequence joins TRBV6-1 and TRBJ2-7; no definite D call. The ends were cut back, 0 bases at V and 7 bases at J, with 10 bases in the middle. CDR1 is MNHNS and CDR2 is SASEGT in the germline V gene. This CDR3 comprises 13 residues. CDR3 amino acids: CASSEASLREQYF. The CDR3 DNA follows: TGTGCCAGCAGTGAAGCGAGTTTGAGGGAGCAGTACTTC.

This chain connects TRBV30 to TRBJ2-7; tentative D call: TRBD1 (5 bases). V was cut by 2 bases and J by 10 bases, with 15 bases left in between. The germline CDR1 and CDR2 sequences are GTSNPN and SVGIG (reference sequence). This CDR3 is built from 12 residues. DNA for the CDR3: TGTGCCTGGAGTCCGACAGCAGGCCAACAGTACTTC. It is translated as CAWSPTAGQQYF.

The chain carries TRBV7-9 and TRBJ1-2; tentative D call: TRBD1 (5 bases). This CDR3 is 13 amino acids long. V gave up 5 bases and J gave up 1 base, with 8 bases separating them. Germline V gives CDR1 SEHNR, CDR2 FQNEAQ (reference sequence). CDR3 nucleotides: TGTGCCAGCAGCCAGACAGTTAACTATGGCTACACCTTC. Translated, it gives CASSQTVNYGYTF.

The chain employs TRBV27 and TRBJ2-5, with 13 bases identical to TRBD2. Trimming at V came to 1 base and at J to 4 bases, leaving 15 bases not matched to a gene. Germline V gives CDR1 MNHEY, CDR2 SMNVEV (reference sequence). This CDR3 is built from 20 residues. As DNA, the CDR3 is TGTGCCAGCAGTTTATTCCCTCCTCGGACTAGCGGGGGTTTGGGAGAGACCCAGTACTTC. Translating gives CASSLFPPRTSGGLGETQYF.

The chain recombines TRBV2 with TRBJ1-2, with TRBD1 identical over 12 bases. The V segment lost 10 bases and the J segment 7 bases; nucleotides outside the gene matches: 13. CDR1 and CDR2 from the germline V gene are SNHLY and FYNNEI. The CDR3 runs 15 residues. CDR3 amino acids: CANPSRGQGAAGYTF. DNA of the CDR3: TGTGCCAACCCATCTAGGGGACAGGGGGCGGCTGGCTACACCTTC.

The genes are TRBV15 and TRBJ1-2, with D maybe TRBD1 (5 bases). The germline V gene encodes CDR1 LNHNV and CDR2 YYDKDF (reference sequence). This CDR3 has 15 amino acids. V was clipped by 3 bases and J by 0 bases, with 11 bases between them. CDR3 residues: CATSRQGTANYGYTF. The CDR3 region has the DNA TGTGCCACCAGCAGGCAGGGCACAGCTAACTATGGCTACACCTTC.

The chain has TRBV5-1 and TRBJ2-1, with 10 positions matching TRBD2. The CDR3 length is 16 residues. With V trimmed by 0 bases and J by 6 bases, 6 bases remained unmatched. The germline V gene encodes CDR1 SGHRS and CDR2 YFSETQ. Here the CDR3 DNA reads TGCGCCAGCAGCTTGGCCAAGACTAGCGGGTTCAATGAGCAGTTCTTC. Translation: CASSLAKTSGFNEQFF.

CDR3 nucleotides: TGTGCCAGCAGTTACTCGGTCCCTCGGGAGGAGCAGTACTTC. This encodes CASSYSVPREEQYF. This sequence joins TRBV6-5 and TRBJ2-7; TRBD2 might be the D (6 bases). This CDR3 has 14 residues. CDR1 and CDR2 (germline): MNHEY, SVGAGI. The V end lost 0 bases, the J end lost 7 bases, and 13 bases lay between the germline ends.

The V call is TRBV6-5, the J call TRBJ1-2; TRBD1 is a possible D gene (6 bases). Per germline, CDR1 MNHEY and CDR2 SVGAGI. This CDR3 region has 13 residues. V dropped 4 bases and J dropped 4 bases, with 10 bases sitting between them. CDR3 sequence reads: CASSSQGLYGYTF. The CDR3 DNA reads TGTGCCAGCAGTTCACAGGGCCTCTATGGCTACACCTTC.

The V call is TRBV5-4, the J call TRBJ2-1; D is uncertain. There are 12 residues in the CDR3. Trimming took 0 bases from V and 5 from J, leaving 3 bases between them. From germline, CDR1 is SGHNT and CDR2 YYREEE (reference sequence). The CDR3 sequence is CASSLADNEQFF. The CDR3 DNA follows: TGTGCCAGCAGCTTGGCCGACAATGAGCAGTTCTTC.

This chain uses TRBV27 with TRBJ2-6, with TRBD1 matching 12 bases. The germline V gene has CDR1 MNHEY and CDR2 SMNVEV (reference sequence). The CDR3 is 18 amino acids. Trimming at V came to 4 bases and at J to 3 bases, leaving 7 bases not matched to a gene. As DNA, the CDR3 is TGTGCCAGCAGTTGGACGGGACAGGGGGCGTATGGGGCCAACGTCCTGACTTTC. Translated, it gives CASSWTGQGAYGANVLTF.

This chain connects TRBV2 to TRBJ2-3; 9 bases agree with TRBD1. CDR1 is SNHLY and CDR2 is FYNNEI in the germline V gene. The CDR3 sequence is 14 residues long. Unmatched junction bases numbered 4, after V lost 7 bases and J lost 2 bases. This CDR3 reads CASTRTGATDTQYF. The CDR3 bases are TGTGCCAGCACTAGGACAGGGGCCACAGATACGCAGTATTTT.

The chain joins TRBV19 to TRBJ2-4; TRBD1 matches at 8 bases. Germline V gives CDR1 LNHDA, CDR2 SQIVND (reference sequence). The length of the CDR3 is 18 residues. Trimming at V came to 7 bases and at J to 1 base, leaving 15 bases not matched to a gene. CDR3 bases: TGTGCCAGTAACGAATGGACAGGGAAAAGACGGGCCAAAAACATTCAGTACTTC. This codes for CASNEWTGKRRAKNIQYF.

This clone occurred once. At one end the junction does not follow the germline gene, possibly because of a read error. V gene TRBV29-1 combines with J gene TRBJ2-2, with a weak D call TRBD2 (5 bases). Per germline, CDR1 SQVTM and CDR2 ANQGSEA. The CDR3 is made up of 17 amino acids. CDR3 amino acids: CSVEFPRFLFDDRGAVF. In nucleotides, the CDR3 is TGCAGCGTTGAATTTCCCCGGTTCCTATTCGATGACCGGGGAGCTGTTTTT.

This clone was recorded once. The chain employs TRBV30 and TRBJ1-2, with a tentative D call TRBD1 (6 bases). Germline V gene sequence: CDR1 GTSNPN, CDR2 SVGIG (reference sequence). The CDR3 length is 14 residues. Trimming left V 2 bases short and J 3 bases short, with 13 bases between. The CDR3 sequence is CAWSTRRGDYGYTF. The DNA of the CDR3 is TGTGCCTGGAGTACTCGCAGGGGTGACTATGGCTACACCTTC.

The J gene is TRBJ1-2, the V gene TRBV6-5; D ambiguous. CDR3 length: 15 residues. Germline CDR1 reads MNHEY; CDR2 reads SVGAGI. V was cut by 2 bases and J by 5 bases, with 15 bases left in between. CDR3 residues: CASSYDGEAPYGYTF. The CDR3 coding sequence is TGTGCCAGCAGTTACGACGGGGAGGCGCCGTATGGCTACACCTTC.